These T cell receptor beta chains were read from a single sample in a study of cytomegalovirus exposure and HLA in healthy donors. Only in-frame clones appear in the TCRdb table, and some are missing; sequencing was by immunoSEQ multiplex PCR. This table holds roughly 300,000 clones, 80% to 90% found once. The sample consisted of PBMCs. The receptor set was obtained from a man aged 35 to 55 in good health and CMV-seropositive. Each CDR3 is given with its conserved first and last residue. A D gene is named only where the DNA matches it firmly. A clone size is listed for some rows: how often the clone was seen (once, few, many), or a class if it is expanded.

d_call	v_call	clone_size	j_call	cdr3_nt	cdr3_aa
.	TRBV18	.	TRBJ1-2	TGTGCCAGCTCACCAGAACAGAACTATGGCTACACCTTC	CASSPEQNYGYTF
TRBD2	TRBV7-6	.	TRBJ2-6	TGTGCCAGCAGCTTAGGACAGCGGGAGTCTGGGGCCAACGTCCTGACTTTC	CASSLGQRESGANVLTF
TRBD1	TRBV5-4	few	TRBJ2-2	TGTGCCAGCAGCACCGGGACAGGAGGGCACACCGGGGAGCTGTTTTTT	CASSTGTGGHTGELFF
.	TRBV4-2	.	TRBJ1-5	TGTGCCAGCAGCCTGACAGGAGGAAGGGGTCAGCCCCAGCATTTT	CASSLTGGRGQPQHF
.	TRBV6-5	.	TRBJ1-1	TGTGCCAGCAGTTACTCCGGGGAGGCGAACACTGAAGCTTTCTTT	CASSYSGEANTEAFF
.	TRBV7-2	.	TRBJ1-1	TGTGCCAGCAACGCCGACAGGAACACTGAAGCTTTCTTT	CASNADRNTEAFF
.	TRBV18	once	TRBJ1-1	TGTGCCAGCTCACCCTCAAACTTAGGACAGCAGAACACTGAAGCTTTCTTT	CASSPSNLGQQNTEAFF
TRBD2	TRBV5-1	few	TRBJ2-7	TGCGCCAGCAGCTGGGGACTAGCAATCTCCTACGAGCAGTACTTC	CASSWGLAISYEQYF
.	TRBV27	once	TRBJ2-7	TGTGCCAGCAGTTCTACCCTGGCCGAGAGGGCCTACGAGCAGTACTTC	CASSSTLAERAYEQYF
.	TRBV2	.	TRBJ1-1	TGTGCCAGCAGTGAAGTGGACAAGGCTTTCTTT	CASSEVDKAFF
.	TRBV7-9	.	TRBJ2-3	TGTGCCAGCAGCCCCTATGGGGCTCCTAGCACAGATACGCAGTATTTT	CASSPYGAPSTDTQYF
TRBD2	TRBV18	.	TRBJ2-5	TGTGCCAGCTCACCCGTCCCCGGGGCTAGCGGTTACCAAGAGACCCAGTACTTC	CASSPVPGASGYQETQYF
TRBD1	TRBV2	once	TRBJ1-1	TGTGCCAGCAGTGAACAGGGGGGCGTTAACACTGAAGCTTTCTTT	CASSEQGGVNTEAFF
TRBD1	TRBV4-3	.	TRBJ1-1	TGCGCCAGCGGACCGCGACAGGGGGATCGTGCTTTCTTT	CASGPRQGDRAFF
.	TRBV7-9	.	TRBJ2-1	TGTGCCAGCAGCTTAGTTTCCGAGTGGAATGAGCAGTTCTTC	CASSLVSEWNEQFF
.	TRBV5-1	once	TRBJ1-1	TGCGCCAGCAGCTTGACGGGTAGGCCTGAAGCTTTCTTT	CASSLTGRPEAFF
TRBD1	TRBV2	.	TRBJ1-5	TGTGCCAGCAGCCCGGACAGGGGGCTGACCTATAGCAATCAGCCCCAGCATTTT	CASSPDRGLTYSNQPQHF
.	TRBV13	few	TRBJ2-6	TGTGCCAGCAGCTTCAGAGGGTCTGGGGCCAACGTCCTGACTTTC	CASSFRGSGANVLTF
TRBD2	TRBV18	.	TRBJ2-3	TGTGCCAGCTCCCTCCAAGATATCATAGCGGGAGTAGATACGCAGTATTTT	CASSLQDIIAGVDTQYF
.	TRBV28	.	TRBJ2-5	TGTGCCAGCAATGGGGAGGAGACCCAGTACTTC	CASNGEETQYF
.	TRBV19	.	TRBJ1-2	TGTGCCAGTACAAGGTCTCTGCGGGGGGCAGGCGGCTACACCTTC	CASTRSLRGAGGYTF
TRBD1	TRBV19	.	TRBJ1-3	TGTGCCAGTAGTCCCTACGGGACAGCCGGAAACACCATATATTTT	CASSPYGTAGNTIYF
TRBD1	TRBV7-6	.	TRBJ1-2	TGTGCCAGCAGCCCGCAGACGGACAGGGACTATGGCTACACCTTC	CASSPQTDRDYGYTF
TRBD1	TRBV30	.	TRBJ2-7	TGTGCCTGGACAGACAGGGGCCCCTTGTCCTACGAGCAGTACTTC	CAWTDRGPLSYEQYF
.	TRBV19	.	TRBJ1-1	TGTGCCAGTAGTAATCATCAGGCGATGAACACTGAAGCTTTCTTT	CASSNHQAMNTEAFF
.	TRBV19	once	TRBJ2-7	TGTGCCAGTAGTTCGAGTCTCGGGCTAGCTCTTACCTACGAGCAGTACTTC	CASSSSLGLALTYEQYF
.	TRBV28	.	TRBJ2-5	TGTGCCAGCAGTTTAGGGGAGGAGACCCAGTACTTC	CASSLGEETQYF
.	TRBV28	.	TRBJ2-3	TGTGCCAGCAGACTAGCAGATACGCAGTATTTT	CASRLADTQYF
TRBD1	TRBV5-1	.	TRBJ2-2	TGCGCCAGCAGCTTAACAGGGGGGCGCACCGGGGAGCTGTTTTTT	CASSLTGGRTGELFF
.	TRBV9	.	TRBJ1-1	TGTGCCAGCAGCGTAGGACAGATCATTACTGAAGAAGCTTTCTTT	CASSVGQIITEEAFF
.	TRBV5-1	few	TRBJ1-2	TGCGCCAGCAGCTTGGGACAGCACTATGGCTACACCTTC	CASSLGQHYGYTF
TRBD1	TRBV19	.	TRBJ2-2	TGTGCCAGTAGCCGGGGACAGGGGAACACCGGGGAGCTGTTTTTT	CASSRGQGNTGELFF
.	TRBV4-2	.	TRBJ2-1	TGTGCCAGCAGCCAGGGTACTAAGTATGAGCAGTTCTTC	CASSQGTKYEQFF
.	TRBV6-5	.	TRBJ1-1	TGTGCCAGCAGTTACGCGACCGGAGTCCTACGGGCTTTCTTT	CASSYATGVLRAFF
TRBD1	TRBV11-1	.	TRBJ2-7	TGTGCCAGCAGCCCCGGACAGGGCCACGAGCAGTACTTC	CASSPGQGHEQYF
TRBD2	TRBV5-1	.	TRBJ2-3	TGCGCCAGCAGCGCCACTCTAGCGGAGAGGATAGATACGCAGTATTTT	CASSATLAERIDTQYF
TRBD1	TRBV2	.	TRBJ2-7	TGTGCCAGCACCAGGGGGCAGTACGAGCAGTACTTC	CASTRGQYEQYF
.	TRBV27	.	TRBJ1-1	TGTGCCAGCAGTTTGTCCATCGCAGGTACTGAAGCTTTCTTT	CASSLSIAGTEAFF
TRBD1	TRBV19	.	TRBJ1-2	TGTGCCAGTAGGAGGAACAGGGGCCCCTATGGCTACACCTTC	CASRRNRGPYGYTF
.	TRBV6-1	.	TRBJ2-3	TGTGCCAGCAGTGTTAGAGAGCCAGATACGCAGTATTTT	CASSVREPDTQYF